The 13 T cell receptor beta chains listed next were all sequenced from one sample in a study of T-cell reconstitution after alpha-beta-depleted transplantation in children. A library of TCRbeta sequences, prepared with unique molecular identifiers, was generated. Each CDR3 protein gets one entry after TCRdb re-called the PCR reads with MiXCR. The repertoire holds fewer than 550,000 distinct CDR3 sequences, with about 11% as singletons. The material was PBMCs, obtained before TCRalphabeta/CD19-depleted stem cell transplant. The receptors were gathered from a child aged 2 to 10 with inherited bone marrow failure, due to receive a stem cell transplant.

The rearrangement links TRBV6-2 or TRBV6-3 to TRBJ2-3; 7 bases fit TRBD2. Germline V gene sequence: CDR1 MNHEY, CDR2 SVGEGT. V lost 7 bases, J lost 6 bases, and 19 bases stayed unmatched. The CDR3 loop spans 17 amino acids. Here the CDR3 reads CASTGRVERDGADTQYF. Written as DNA, the CDR3 is TGTGCCAGCACTGGAAGGGTGGAGCGGGATGGAGCGGATACGCAGTATTTT.

This chain connects TRBV19 to TRBJ1-1; 11 nucleotides line up with TRBD1. Germline V gene data show CDR1 as LNHDA and CDR2 as SQIVND (reference sequence). V shed 10 bases and J 3 bases; nucleotides not matched to a gene: 7. The CDR3 loop spans 14 amino acids. CDR3 DNA sequence: TGTGCCATTATATGGGACAGGGGGGACACTGAAGCTTTCTTT. This sequence encodes CAIIWDRGDTEAFF.

This clonotype was counted at least ten times. The chain carries TRBV9 and TRBJ2-2; 15 bases align to TRBD2. The J segment lost 5 bases and the V segment lost 4 bases, leaving 6 bases of the junction unmatched. CDR1 and CDR2 from the germline V gene are SGDLS and YYNGEE. This CDR3 contains 17 residues. The CDR3 loop is CASSTRTSGRDTGELFF. The CDR3 region has the DNA TGTGCCAGCAGCACCCGGACTAGCGGGAGGGATACCGGGGAGCTGTTTTTT.

This chain joins TRBV16 and TRBJ1-2; TRBD1 matches 7 bases. The CDR3 is made up of 15 amino acids. Germline trimming cut 0 bases from V and 5 bases from J; bases unmatched to any gene: 6. CDR1 is KGHSY, CDR2 FQNENV, per germline. The CDR3 sequence: CASSQSFGTVYGYTF. The CDR3 DNA reads as TGTGCCAGCAGCCAATCCTTCGGGACAGTATATGGCTACACCTTC.

This clonotype showed up many times. This chain connects TRBV7-9 to TRBJ1-1, with 7 bases lining up with TRBD1. This CDR3 is built from 15 residues. CDR1 and CDR2 from the germline V gene are SEHNR and FQNEAQ (reference sequence). Losses at the gene ends were 5 bases for V and 3 bases for J; bases not matched to a gene: 9. CDR3 coding DNA: TGTGCCAGCAGCGCAACCAGGGGGAGCGACACTGAAGCTTTCTTT. It translates to CASSATRGSDTEAFF.

This clonotype was seen repeatedly, ten times or more. The chain joins TRBV20-1 to TRBJ2-7, with 7 bases aligning to TRBD2. The CDR3 has 12 residues. Germline values: CDR1 DFQATT, CDR2 SNEGSKA (reference sequence). V was clipped by 6 bases and J by 4 bases; unmatched bases: 6. The DNA for the CDR3 is TGCAGTGCGGCGGGAGAGAGTTACGAGCAGTACTTC. Translation: CSAAGESYEQYF.

This clonotype was counted many times. This chain uses TRBV12-3 or TRBV12-4 with TRBJ2-7; 8 bases are shared with TRBD1. The CDR3 is made up of 14 amino acids. The junction had 8 bases not matched to a gene; V was cut back by 5 bases and J by 5 bases. The CDR3 here is CASSTLVTGDEQYF. The CDR3 nucleotides are TGTGCCAGCAGTACACTAGTGACAGGGGACGAGCAGTACTTC.

This clonotype was found many times. The rearrangement joins TRBV16 to TRBJ1-5; no reliable D call. Trimming removed 0 bases from V and 7 bases from J, with 7 bases in between. CDR1 and CDR2 (germline): KGHSY, FQNENV. The CDR3 totals 13 residues. CDR3 coding DNA: TGTGCCAGCAGCCAATCCCGCGACCAGCCCCAGCATTTT. This encodes CASSQSRDQPQHF.

This clonotype was recorded a few times. The gene calls are TRBV29-1 and TRBJ2-5, with D possibly matching TRBD2 (5 bases). Germline V gene lookup returns CDR1 SQVTM and CDR2 ANQGSEA. The CDR3 runs to 12 residues. V shed 6 bases and J shed 1 base, with 9 bases lying between them. The CDR3 sequence: CSVLLVQETQYF. The CDR3 coding sequence is TGCAGCGTACTACTAGTCCAAGAGACCCAGTACTTC.

The rearrangement uses TRBV20-1 and TRBJ1-5, with a weak D call TRBD1 (5 bases). Germline CDR1 DFQATT, CDR2 SNEGSKA (reference sequence). The CDR3 is 15 residues long. V dropped 0 bases and J dropped 2 bases, with 11 bases sitting between them. The chain's CDR3 is CSARDLQGGNQPQHF. The CDR3 DNA follows: TGCAGTGCTAGAGACCTTCAGGGTGGCAATCAGCCCCAGCATTTT.

There are a few counts of this clonotype. This sequence joins TRBV18 and TRBJ1-3; a weak D match, TRBD1 (5 bases). Trimming stripped 0 bases from V and 2 bases from J, with 8 bases between. This CDR3 is built from 15 residues. Germline V gene sequence: CDR1 KGHSH, CDR2 LQKENI. CDR3 nucleotides: TGTGCCAGCTCACCACCAAGCAGGGCTGGAAACACCATATATTTT. It specifies CASSPPSRAGNTIYF.

This chain uses TRBV7-1 with TRBJ2-5; possibly TRBD2 for D (5 bases). Being an ORF, TRBV7-1 has a function that is uncertain. Trimming took off 3 bases at V and 5 bases at J, with 13 bases between the two ends. The CDR3 contains 14 residues. The CDR3 is CASSSGRRGETQYF. For the CDR3, the DNA is TGTGCCAGCAGCTCTGGGCGCCGCGGGGAGACCCAGTACTTC.

This clonotype was detected ten times or more. A read error may produce the germline difference seen at one junction end. The V and J genes are TRBV5-1 and TRBJ2-1, with 13 positions matching TRBD2. Germline assignment: CDR1 SGHRS and CDR2 YFSETQ. There are 15 residues in the CDR3. CDR3 sequence (DNA): TGTGCCAGCAGTTTAGGGACTAGCGGGATCAATGAGCAGTTCTTC. Amino acid sequence: CASSLGTSGINEQFF.